This T cell receptor (beta chain) was sequenced in a study of blood T cell repertoires in COVID-19. The CDR3 contains 12 residues. Germline loops: CDR1 ENHRY, CDR2 SYGVKD. Between the trimmed V and J ends, which lost 3 bases and 8 bases, there was a span of 10 bases. The method was immunoSEQ multiplex PCR; TCRdb's version includes in-frame clones alone and lacks a portion of them. This sample has about 320,000 clones, with approximately 90% found just once. Those enrolled, adults aged 18 to 89 years, came from about 24 US areas. Source material: PBMCs or T cells enriched from blood (not recorded which). The rearrangement links TRBV10-3 to TRBJ1-2; D ambiguous. This TCR was recovered from a woman aged 30 to 39 who had recovered from COVID-19. CDR3 in DNA: TGTGCCATCAGTGACCAGGAGGGAGGCTACACCTTC. It is translated as CAISDQEGGYTF.